This T cell receptor (beta chain) was sequenced in a study of blood T cell repertoires in COVID-19. Study overall: The United States, Italy and Spain supplied acute and convalescent COVID-19 samples. In each case, the material was cDNA or gDNA derived from T cells, B-cell-depleted T cells, or PBMCs.

Original processing methods: By means of reference gene primer amplification, nucleated cell counts were estimated. Assay used: immunoSEQ multiplex PCR; TCRdb lists only in-frame clones, some missing. The V and J calls and clone size were taken over from that table, and D and trimming were inferred from the DNA. This table holds about 480,000 clones, 80% to 90% found once. Germline V gene lookup returns CDR1 SGHRS and CDR2 YFSETQ. The CDR3 has 18 residues. The ends lost 4 bases at V and 5 bases at J; junction bases unmatched: 16. What was sequenced was peripheral blood. The clonotype was recovered from a woman aged 25 to 39 with acute or convalescent COVID-19. The V and J genes are TRBV5-1 and TRBJ2-1, with TRBD2 matching 9 bases. The CDR3 nucleotides read TGCGCCAGCAGCCCAGCGCTTTCTCTAGCGGGACAAGACAATGAGCAGTTCTTC. Its translation: CASSPALSLAGQDNEQFF.